Following are 20 T cell receptor beta chains from one sample sequenced in a study of T cells after yellow fever vaccination. TCRdb processed the 5' RACE reads anew with MiXCR; each CDR3 protein has one entry. The table records under 600,000 distinct CDR3 sequences, roughly 12% of them present only once. Sequenced here: PBMCs, sampled on the day of the yellow fever booster vaccination. These TCRs come from a man aged 30 to 45 who received the YFV17D yellow fever vaccine.

This clonotype has just a few counts. CDR3 protein: CASSPGAGSYNEQFF. CDR3 nucleotides: TGCGCCAGCAGCCCGGGAGCGGGGTCCTACAATGAGCAGTTCTTC. The rearrangement joins TRBV4-3 to TRBJ2-1; 7 bases agree with TRBD2. Germline values: CDR1 LGHNA, CDR2 YSLEER. V shed 4 bases and J 1 base; nucleotides not matched to a gene: 4. The length of the CDR3 is 15 residues.

The chain links TRBV5-1 to TRBJ1-2, with D perhaps matching TRBD1 (5 bases). The CDR3 covers 13 residues. V lost 0 bases and J 6 bases, leaving 9 bases between the germline ends. The germline V gene has CDR1 SGHRS and CDR2 YFSETQ. The CDR3 is CASSLGREDGYTF. The CDR3 coding sequence is TGCGCCAGCAGCTTGGGCAGGGAGGATGGCTACACCTTC. Full variable domain (remainder filled in from reference TRBV5-1 and TRBJ1-2): KAGVTQTPRYLIKTRGQQVTLSCSPISGHRSVSWYQQTPGQGLQFLFEYFSETQRNKGNFPGRFSGRQFSNSRSEMNVSTLELGDSALYLCASSLGREDGYTFGSGTRLTVV.

This clonotype was picked up one time. The rearrangement uses TRBV5-1 and TRBJ2-2, with TRBD1 identical over 8 bases. There are 14 residues in the CDR3. The junction had 7 bases not matched to a gene; V was cut back by 4 bases and J by 8 bases. Per germline, CDR1 SGHRS and CDR2 YFSETQ. CDR3 coding DNA: TGCGCCAGCAGCCCCCAGGGGGCTCGGGGGGAGCTGTTTTTT. Translation: CASSPQGARGELFF.

This clonotype was seen a handful of times. The chain links TRBV12-3 or TRBV12-4 to TRBJ2-1; D is unclear. The CDR3 length is 15 residues. The V gene lost 5 bases and the J gene lost 5 bases, with 16 bases spanning the gap. The CDR3: CASSHPTRSDNEQFF. The CDR3 DNA reads as TGTGCCAGCAGTCACCCCACCCGAAGCGACAATGAGCAGTTCTTC.

This chain joins TRBV12-5 and TRBJ2-7, with 8 nucleotides matching TRBD1. CDR1 and CDR2 (germline): LGHNT, FRNRAP. The CDR3 contains 14 residues. J gave up 3 bases and V 6 bases, and 7 bases lay outside the gene matches. The CDR3 bases are TGTGCTAGTGGCCCCGGACAGGGAAACTACGAGCAGTACTTC. Translating it yields CASGPGQGNYEQYF.

This clonotype was observed a few times. This chain connects TRBV12-3 or TRBV12-4 to TRBJ2-4; 8 nucleotides align to TRBD1. The CDR3 contains 19 residues. With 3 bases clipped from V and 7 bases from J, the junction kept 20 bases outside the gene matches. The CDR3 DNA is TGTGCCAGCAGTTTCCTCCTACCGGACAGGGCCAGGTCTTACAACATTCAGTACTTC. It encodes CASSFLLPDRARSYNIQYF.

This clonotype was seen just once. V and J are TRBV20-1 and TRBJ2-2; perhaps TRBD2 as D (5 bases). Germline V gene sequence: CDR1 DFQATT, CDR2 SNEGSKA (reference sequence). The CDR3 sequence is 16 residues long. The CDR3 loop reads CCARDASSRGTGELFF. DNA of the CDR3: TGCTGCGCTAGAGACGCTAGCAGTCGTGGCACCGGGGAGCTGTTTTTT.

J is TRBJ2-5 and V is TRBV5-6; D unclear. This CDR3 contains 13 residues. The ends were cut back, 0 bases at V and 9 bases at J, with 12 bases in the middle. Germline CDR1 reads SGHDT; CDR2 reads YYEEEE. The CDR3 region has the DNA TGTGCCAGCAGCTTGGGCCGGATTCAGGCCCAGTACTTC. Translated, it gives CASSLGRIQAQYF.

This clonotype has just a few counts. The V and J genes are TRBV5-1 and TRBJ1-5, with D possibly being TRBD1 (5 bases). Trimming removed 5 bases at V and 5 bases at J, with 11 bases between. The CDR3 covers 13 residues. CDR1 is SGHRS and CDR2 is YFSETQ in the germline V gene. The CDR3 coding sequence is TGCGCCAGCAGGCCGGGAGGGGATCAGCCCCAGCATTTT. This encodes CASRPGGDQPQHF.

This clonotype has only a few counts. The chain links TRBV4-2 to TRBJ1-4, with D possibly TRBD1 on 5 matching bases. CDR1 is LGHNA and CDR2 is YNFKEQ in the germline V gene. V lost 4 bases and J lost 8, with 8 bases in between. This CDR3 comprises 12 residues. CDR3 protein: CASSPQGEKLFF. CDR3 sequence (DNA): TGTGCCAGCAGCCCCCAGGGAGAAAAACTGTTTTTT.

This clonotype came up a few times. This rearrangement joins TRBV5-1 to TRBJ2-7; 7 bases agree with TRBD1. Germline V CDR1 and CDR2: SGHRS, YFSETQ. After removal of 0 bases from V and 3 bases from J, the junction contained 9 bases not matched to a gene. The CDR3 loop spans 16 amino acids. CDR3 residues: CASSLAGQAFYYEQYF. The CDR3 DNA sequence: TGCGCCAGCAGCTTGGCAGGACAGGCTTTTTACTACGAGCAGTACTTC.

This clonotype occurred a few times. The chain is built from TRBV7-2 and TRBJ2-3; a possible D gene is TRBD2 (7 bases). The V gene lost 5 bases and the J gene lost 4 bases, with 16 bases spanning the gap. This CDR3 is 15 amino acids long. Germline loops: CDR1 SGHTA, CDR2 FQGNSA. The CDR3 loop reads CASSGHAGASDTQYF. CDR3 nucleotides: TGTGCCAGCAGCGGACATGCGGGGGCGTCAGATACGCAGTATTTT.

V and J are TRBV29-1 and TRBJ2-7; 12 bases are a match to TRBD1. J gave up 6 bases and V 0 bases, and 6 bases lay outside the gene matches. The CDR3 is 15 residues long. Germline V gives CDR1 SQVTM, CDR2 ANQGSEA. The CDR3 DNA follows: TGCAGCGTTGAAGATTCCGGGACAGGGGGCTTCGAGCAGTACTTC. Translation: CSVEDSGTGGFEQYF.

This clonotype occurred a few times. The chain links TRBV29-1 to TRBJ1-1; 7 nucleotides line up with TRBD1. CDR1 is SQVTM, CDR2 ANQGSEA, per germline. The J segment lost 4 bases and the V segment lost 4 bases, leaving 6 bases of the junction unmatched. The CDR3 consists of 13 residues. The CDR3 DNA sequence: TGCAGCGTTGTGGGACAGTCGGTCACTGAAGCTTTCTTT. This encodes CSVVGQSVTEAFF.

There are a few counts of this clonotype. The rearrangement links TRBV11-2 to TRBJ2-7, with no clear D. Per the germline V gene, CDR1 is SGHAT and CDR2 is FQNNGV. Trimming removed 2 bases from V and 7 bases from J, with 9 bases in between. This CDR3 is 12 amino acids long. The CDR3 reads CASSLYSPEQYF. The DNA for the CDR3 is TGTGCCAGCAGCTTATATTCCCCTGAGCAGTACTTC.

The J gene is TRBJ1-2, the V gene TRBV5-1; D is possibly TRBD1 (6 bases). CDR3 length: 15 amino acids. The germline V gene encodes CDR1 SGHRS and CDR2 YFSETQ. The V end lost 0 bases, the J end lost 3 bases, and 12 bases lay between the germline ends. CDR3 coding DNA: TGCGCCAGCAGCTTGGAGGCAGGGGAACACTATGGCTACACCTTC. This codes for CASSLEAGEHYGYTF.

In its sample, this clonotype was seen a few times. The chain carries TRBV27 and TRBJ1-2; possible D gene TRBD1, 6 bases. Germline assignment: CDR1 MNHEY and CDR2 SMNVEV (reference sequence). The CDR3 is 13 amino acids. Trimming removed 6 bases at V and 7 bases at J, with 15 bases between. In nucleotides, the CDR3 is TGTGCCAGCAGCTCGAGGGGGGTGGCTGGCTACACCTTC. Its protein is CASSSRGVAGYTF.

This clonotype was counted between two and nine times. The chain links TRBV11-2 to TRBJ1-2, with 9 positions matching TRBD1. V lost 8 bases, J lost 4 bases, and 2 bases stayed unmatched. The CDR3 extends over 12 amino acids. Germline assignment: CDR1 SGHAT and CDR2 FQNNGV. The CDR3 sequence is CASSDRGYGYTF. In nucleotides, the CDR3 is TGTGCCAGCTCGGACAGGGGCTATGGCTACACCTTC.

The sample holds a few counts of this clonotype. The rearrangement uses TRBV5-6 and TRBJ2-1, with TRBD2 matching 14 bases. Losses at the gene ends were 2 bases for V and 15 bases for J; bases not matched to a gene: 10. Germline V gene lookup returns CDR1 SGHDT and CDR2 YYEEEE. This CDR3 has 15 amino acids. The CDR3 spells CASSLPGLAGGMLFF. The CDR3 DNA reads as TGTGCCAGCAGCTTACCAGGACTAGCGGGAGGAATGTTGTTCTTC.

This clonotype appeared a few times. The J gene is TRBJ2-3, the V gene TRBV5-1, with D perhaps TRBD2 (5 bases). The CDR3 loop spans 14 amino acids. The germline V and J ends were trimmed by 7 bases and 1 base, with 13 bases remaining between them. Germline V gene data show CDR1 as SGHRS and CDR2 as YFSETQ. CDR3 protein: CASSRERGTDTQYF. CDR3 nucleotide sequence: TGCGCCAGCTCCCGGGAAAGGGGCACAGATACGCAGTATTTT.